The rows below give T cell receptor beta chains drawn from one sample of a study of HIV-infected patients and healthy controls. MiXCR, run by TCRdb on the 5' RACE reads, gives a single entry per CDR3 protein. The table has approximately 8,700 distinct CDR3 sequences, roughly 7% seen once; the top ten hold roughly 35%. The specimen comprised blood, sampled before antiretroviral therapy. The receptors come from an adult with HIV infection. The CDR3 runs from the conserved cysteine through the conserved F or W. D genes are given only for firm matches. Clone size is stated in some rows and not others, as once, few, many or a class when expanded.

V gene	D gene	clone size	J gene	CDR3 protein	CDR3 DNA
TRBV20-1	NA	many	TRBJ2-6	CSGSQDANVLTF	TGCAGTGGGAGCCAGGATGCCAACGTCCTGACTTTC
TRBV29-1	TRBD1	many	TRBJ2-7	CSARQGPYEQYF	TGCAGCGCCAGACAGGGGCCCTACGAGCAGTACTTC
TRBV6-5	TRBD2	many	TRBJ2-3	CASSPIAGGTDTQYF	TGTGCCAGCAGTCCCATAGCGGGGGGCACAGATACGCAGTATTTT
TRBV19	NA	NA	TRBJ2-3	CASSIWQGGLTPNTQYF	TGTGCCAGTAGTATCTGGCAGGGGGGACTGACCCCAAATACGCAGTATTTT
TRBV7-3	TRBD1	many	TRBJ2-1	CASSWGQGGLNEQFF	TGTGCCAGCAGCTGGGGACAGGGCGGCCTCAATGAGCAGTTCTTC
TRBV6-2/TRBV6-3	NA	many	TRBJ2-3	CASSYPDRTFRTDTQYF	TGTGCCAGCAGTTACCCTGACAGGACGTTCCGGACAGATACGCAGTATTTT
TRBV6-1	NA	many	TRBJ1-5	CASSEHSGPHQPQHF	TGTGCCAGCAGTGAACACTCCGGGCCCCATCAGCCCCAGCATTTT
TRBV6-5	NA	many	TRBJ2-2	CASSLPPGHHTGELFF	TGTGCCAGCAGTCTACCCCCGGGACATCACACCGGGGAGCTGTTTTTT
TRBV12-5	NA	NA	TRBJ2-2	CASGFNTGELFF	TGTGCTAGTGGTTTTAACACCGGGGAGCTGTTTTTT
TRBV7-2	NA	many	TRBJ2-5	CASSLQGQTQYF	TGTGCCAGCAGCTTACAGGGTCAGACCCAGTACTTC
TRBV10-3	TRBD1	many	TRBJ2-5	CAISESTGIETQYF	TGTGCCATCAGTGAGTCGACAGGGATTGAGACCCAGTACTTC
TRBV19	TRBD1	many	TRBJ2-1	CASSARDRVFDEQFF	TGTGCCAGTAGTGCCCGGGACAGGGTCTTCGATGAGCAGTTCTTC
TRBV9	TRBD1	many	TRBJ2-2	CASSVGDRVTGELFF	TGTGCCAGCAGCGTAGGTGACAGGGTCACCGGGGAGCTGTTTTTT
TRBV9	TRBD1	many	TRBJ2-5	CASSVVGQKETQYF	TGTGCCAGCAGCGTAGTGGGACAGAAAGAGACCCAGTACTTC
TRBV6-1	NA	many	TRBJ1-1	CASKFQGGYTEAFF	TGTGCCAGCAAGTTCCAGGGAGGGTACACTGAAGCTTTCTTT
TRBV7-9	NA	few	TRBJ2-7	CASSLSGLPYEQYF	TGTGCCAGCAGCTTATCTGGTCTTCCCTACGAGCAGTACTTC
TRBV20-1	TRBD1	many	TRBJ1-3	CSAAGDRDFYASGNTIYF	TGCAGTGCTGCGGGGGACAGGGACTTTTACGCCTCTGGAAACACCATATATTTT
TRBV5-1	NA	many	TRBJ2-1	CASSFRDTNEQFF	TGCGCCAGCAGCTTCCGGGACACCAATGAGCAGTTCTTC
TRBV7-9	NA	medium-sized	TRBJ2-1	CASSLDWGYNEQFF	TGTGCCAGCAGCTTAGATTGGGGCTACAATGAGCAGTTCTTC
TRBV20-1	TRBD1	many	TRBJ2-1	CSARVPRTGGNEQFF	TGCAGTGCTAGAGTTCCCCGGACAGGGGGCAATGAGCAGTTCTTC
TRBV12-3/TRBV12-4	NA	NA	TRBJ1-1	CASRPLMNTEAFF	TGTGCCAGCAGGCCATTGATGAACACTGAAGCTTTCTTT
TRBV6-5	NA	many	TRBJ1-2	CASSPDYYGYTF	TGTGCCAGCAGCCCCGATTACTATGGCTACACCTTC
TRBV21-1	NA	many	TRBJ2-5	CASSKAGREKETQYF	TGTGCCAGCAGCAAAGCGGGGAGGGAGAAGGAGACCCAGTACTTC
TRBV11-2	TRBD2	many	TRBJ2-3	CASSHISGASSTDTQYF	TGTGCCAGCAGCCATATTAGCGGGGCCTCTAGCACAGATACGCAGTATTTT
TRBV12-3/TRBV12-4	NA	many	TRBJ1-1	CASRLQEIYTEAFF	TGTGCCAGCAGATTACAGGAGATTTACACTGAAGCTTTCTTT
TRBV7-8	NA	many	TRBJ2-2	CASSLVEPTNTGELFF	TGTGCCAGCAGCTTAGTCGAGCCCACGAACACCGGGGAGCTGTTTTTT
TRBV20-1	NA	many	TRBJ2-5	CSARSLRDSAKETQYF	TGCAGTGCTAGAAGTCTCCGGGACTCGGCCAAAGAGACCCAGTACTTC
TRBV5-4	NA	NA	TRBJ1-4	CASSLGVATNEKLFF	TGTGCCAGCAGCTTGGGGGTCGCAACTAATGAAAAACTGTTTTTT
TRBV7-6	TRBD2	many	TRBJ2-5	CASSWGGLAGETQYF	TGTGCCAGCAGCTGGGGGGGGTTGGCAGGAGAGACCCAGTACTTC
TRBV3-1	NA	many	TRBJ2-3	CASSQQLVPDVGDTQYF	TGTGCCAGCAGCCAGCAACTAGTCCCGGACGTGGGAGATACGCAGTATTTT
TRBV18	TRBD1	few	TRBJ1-5	CASSPGVTGVGQPQHF	TGTGCCAGCTCACCAGGAGTGACAGGGGTTGGTCAGCCCCAGCATTTT
TRBV6-6	TRBD1	NA	TRBJ2-6	CASRDRVSGANVLTF	TGTGCCAGCCGGGACAGGGTCTCTGGGGCCAACGTCCTGACTTTC
TRBV4-1	NA	many	TRBJ2-5	CASSPGTSQETQYF	TGCGCCAGCAGCCCCGGGACGTCCCAAGAGACCCAGTACTTC
TRBV20-1	TRBD1	many	TRBJ2-1	CSARGTGLSSYNEQFF	TGCAGTGCTAGGGGGACAGGCCTGAGCTCCTACAATGAGCAGTTCTTC
TRBV28	NA	NA	TRBJ2-7	CASSPLRWAPTYEQYF	TGTGCCAGCAGTCCCCTTCGCTGGGCCCCGACCTACGAGCAGTACTTC
TRBV9	NA	NA	TRBJ2-5	CASSVEEETQYF	TGTGCCAGCAGCGTAGAAGAAGAGACCCAGTACTTC
TRBV7-8	NA	NA	TRBJ2-4	CASSLAQSALAKNIQYF	TGTGCCAGCAGCTTAGCGCAGTCAGCCCTAGCCAAAAACATTCAGTACTTC
TRBV7-3	NA	many	TRBJ1-1	CASSSGGGTEAFF	TGTGCCAGCAGCTCCGGGGGGGGCACTGAAGCTTTCTTT
TRBV11-3	TRBD1	many	TRBJ1-1	CASPRDRANTEAFF	TGTGCCAGCCCGAGGGACAGGGCGAACACTGAAGCTTTCTTT
TRBV5-1	NA	many	TRBJ2-3	CASSLRVEPSTDTQYF	TGCGCCAGCAGCTTGCGGGTGGAACCTAGCACAGATACGCAGTATTTT
TRBV29-1	NA	many	TRBJ1-1	CSHTSGNTEAFF	TGCAGCCATACATCGGGAAACACTGAAGCTTTCTTT
TRBV20-1	NA	NA	TRBJ2-6	CSARPKGTGANVLTF	TGCAGTGCTAGACCCAAGGGAACTGGGGCCAACGTCCTGACTTTC
TRBV19	TRBD1	many	TRBJ2-7	CASSSGGSYEQYF	TGTGCCAGTAGCTCAGGGGGCTCCTACGAGCAGTACTTC
TRBV20-1	TRBD1	many	TRBJ2-3	CSAPGQARTDTQYF	TGCAGTGCCCCTGGACAGGCGCGCACAGATACGCAGTATTTT
TRBV6-2/TRBV6-3	NA	many	TRBJ2-2	CASSSTGTLPRELFF	TGTGCCAGCAGTTCCACCGGGACTCTCCCCCGGGAGCTGTTTTTT
TRBV4-3	NA	NA	TRBJ1-4	CASSQEAGTALMRKLFF	TGCGCCAGCAGCCAAGAAGCGGGGACGGCCCTAATGAGAAAACTGTTTTTT
TRBV12-3/TRBV12-4	NA	many	TRBJ2-7	CASSSSILRQAESYEQYF	TGTGCCAGCAGTTCCTCAATTCTACGACAGGCTGAGTCCTACGAGCAGTACTTC
TRBV18	NA	many	TRBJ2-3	CASSLQGRASTDTQYF	TGTGCCAGCTCACTACAGGGCAGAGCTAGCACAGATACGCAGTATTTT
TRBV18	TRBD1	many	TRBJ1-2	CASSLQRRTGVYGYTF	TGTGCCAGCTCACTGCAAAGACGGACAGGGGTATATGGCTACACCTTC
TRBV29-1	NA	many	TRBJ2-2	CSVKRETVTGELFF	TGCAGCGTGAAAAGGGAGACGGTCACCGGGGAGCTGTTTTTT
TRBV20-1	NA	many	TRBJ1-1	CSARVRTEAFF	TGCAGTGCAAGGGTCCGCACTGAAGCTTTCTTT
TRBV5-4	TRBD1	many	TRBJ2-7	CASSPGTARSSYEQYF	TGTGCCAGCAGCCCGGGGACAGCGAGATCATCCTACGAGCAGTACTTC
TRBV2	NA	many	TRBJ1-2	CASSEGLGGYYGYTF	TGTGCCAGCAGTGAGGGCCTCGGCGGATACTATGGCTACACCTTC
TRBV6-5	NA	many	TRBJ2-7	CASSPGTPDYEQYF	TGTGCCAGCAGCCCCGGGACTCCGGACTACGAGCAGTACTTC
TRBV5-6	TRBD2	many	TRBJ2-5	CASSLGLPGETQYF	TGTGCCAGCAGCCTGGGACTACCTGGGGAGACCCAGTACTTC
TRBV18	NA	many	TRBJ2-3	CASSPAGWADTQYF	TGTGCCAGCTCACCGGCAGGGTGGGCAGATACGCAGTATTTT
TRBV10-3	NA	many	TRBJ2-3	CAISESASRLDTQYF	TGTGCCATCAGTGAGTCAGCGTCACGGTTAGATACGCAGTATTTT